A selection of T cell receptor beta chains follows, all from one sample in a study of cytomegalovirus exposure and HLA in healthy donors. This table comes from immunoSEQ multiplex PCR, and its TCRdb copy is limited to in-frame clones, with some not included. The profile shows about 120,000 clones, around 78% of them singletons. The specimen sequenced was PBMCs. These receptors were obtained from a woman aged 25 to 39 in good health and CMV-seropositive. The CDR3 runs from the conserved cysteine through the conserved F or W. D genes are given only for firm matches. Size is omitted from some rows. Given values are once, few, many or a class for expanded clones.

V	J	D	size	DNA	CDR3
TRBV12-5	TRBJ1-5	.	.	TGTGCTAGTGGTTTGAACGCCCCCGGCCTTGCAAATAAATCGGGTAGCAATCAGCCCCAGCATTTT	CASGLNAPGLANKSGSNQPQHF
TRBV27	TRBJ2-3	.	.	TGTGCCAGCAGTTTCTCACTCCGCCGCACAGATACGCAGTATTTT	CASSFSLRRTDTQYF
TRBV9	TRBJ2-1	TRBD1	.	TGTGCCAGCAGCGCGACAGGGAAATACAATGAGCAGTTCTTC	CASSATGKYNEQFF
TRBV28	TRBJ2-3	.	.	TGTGCCAGCAGTTTACCCGACAGAGGAAGGTTTACGCAGTATTTT	CASSLPDRGRFTQYF
TRBV10-3	TRBJ2-1	TRBD1	.	TGTGCCATCAGTGGGGGGACAGGGGGCTTAATCAGCTCCTACAATGAGCAATTCTTC	CAISGGTGGLISSYNEQFF
TRBV28	TRBJ2-7	TRBD1	.	TGTGCCAGCAGTTTATATATGACAGGGCCTTCCTACGAGCAGTACTTC	CASSLYMTGPSYEQYF
TRBV5-1	TRBJ2-5	TRBD1	.	TGCGCCAGCAGCACAGGACAGGGGAGAGAGACCCAGTACTTC	CASSTGQGRETQYF
TRBV28	TRBJ1-2	.	.	TGTGCCAGCAGTTTTCGGGTTAACTATGGCTACACCTTC	CASSFRVNYGYTF
TRBV2	TRBJ1-2	.	.	TGTGCCAGCAGCAGGGTTAACTATGGCTACACCTTC	CASSRVNYGYTF
TRBV5-4	TRBJ1-1	TRBD1	.	TGTGCCAGCAGCTTAGGGACAGGAGGCATGAACACTGAAGCTTTCTTT	CASSLGTGGMNTEAFF
TRBV6-5	TRBJ1-2	.	.	TGTGCCAGCAGTTCCTCGGAGAGCTACACCTTC	CASSSSESYTF
TRBV7-9	TRBJ2-3	.	once	TGTGCCAGCAGCTATCCGGGGGACACGCAGTATTTT	CASSYPGDTQYF
TRBV7-8	TRBJ1-5	.	few	TGTGCCAGCAGCTTAGTTCAGGGGCCGAGTCAGCCCCAGCATTTT	CASSLVQGPSQPQHF
TRBV10-3	TRBJ2-7	.	.	TGTGCCATCAGTGAGTCGATGGGAGGCGAGCAGTACTTC	CAISESMGGEQYF
TRBV5-4	TRBJ2-1	.	.	TGTGCCAGCAGTAGGGCAGCAGGGGAGTACAATGAGCAGTTCTTC	CASSRAAGEYNEQFF
TRBV6-1	TRBJ2-2	.	once	TGTGCCAGCAGTGAAGAGGAGACAGGCACCGGGGAGCTGTTTTTT	CASSEEETGTGELFF
TRBV11-2	TRBJ1-1	.	.	TGTGCCAGCAGCCCAGGGACAAACGCTGAGGCTTTCTTT	CASSPGTNAEAFF
TRBV2	TRBJ1-2	.	.	TGTGCCAGCAGTGAAAGGGCGGGGGGCAGCTTATATGGCTACACCTTC	CASSERAGGSLYGYTF
TRBV28	TRBJ2-1	.	.	TGTGCCAGCAGTTTGGGGGGGCCTCCCTACAATGAGCAGTTCTTC	CASSLGGPPYNEQFF
TRBV9	TRBJ2-7	TRBD1	.	TGTGCCAGCAGCGTGTTGGACAGGGGCTACGAGCAGTACTTC	CASSVLDRGYEQYF
TRBV7-9	TRBJ2-7	.	.	TGTGCCAGCAGCTTAATCGCGGGGTCCTACGAGCAGTACTTC	CASSLIAGSYEQYF
TRBV7-2	TRBJ2-5	.	few	TGTGCCAGCAGCCCGAATGGGCTACTTCAAGAGACCCAGTACTTC	CASSPNGLLQETQYF
TRBV5-1	TRBJ1-2	TRBD1	.	TGCGCCAGCAGCTTGCGGCCAGGGACAGATGGCTACACCTTC	CASSLRPGTDGYTF
TRBV27	TRBJ2-4	.	.	TGTGCCAAGTTAAGACTGGAAAAGTACTTC	CAKLRLEKYF
TRBV9	TRBJ1-2	.	.	TGTGCCAGCAGGGGAGATGGGGGGGACGGCTACACCTTC	CASRGDGGDGYTF
TRBV9	TRBJ2-3	TRBD2	few	TGTGCCAGCAGCGTAGGAGGCCCTGAGGGGACTAGCGGGGCCACAGATACGCAGTATTTT	CASSVGGPEGTSGATDTQYF
TRBV9	TRBJ2-1	TRBD2	.	TGTGCCAGCAGCGCCGGGACTAGCGGACGGGTTGAGCAGTTCTTC	CASSAGTSGRVEQFF
TRBV7-6	TRBJ2-2	TRBD1	.	TGTGCCAGCAGCTTGGCGGGACAGGAGTTCGGGGAGCTGTTTTTT	CASSLAGQEFGELFF
TRBV7-7	TRBJ2-1	.	once	TGTGCCAGCAGCCAACAACGGGGCAATGAGCAGTTCTTC	CASSQQRGNEQFF
TRBV15	TRBJ2-3	.	.	TGTGCCACCAAGAGGGGGACCGCCAACACAGATACGCAGTATTTT	CATKRGTANTDTQYF
TRBV18	TRBJ1-6	.	.	TGTGCCAGCTCTCTTACACAGAATAATTCACCCCTCCACTTT	CASSLTQNNSPLHF
TRBV6-1	TRBJ1-4	.	few	TGTGCCACCCTAAGGGGCCGTCGGAATGAAAAACTGTTTTTT	CATLRGRRNEKLFF
TRBV7-2	TRBJ1-6	TRBD1	few	TGTGCCAGCAGCTTCAATACAGGGGGCGAGGAACCCCTCCACTTT	CASSFNTGGEEPLHF
TRBV7-8	TRBJ2-7	.	.	TGTGCCAGCAGCTTTGGACAGAAGGTCACCTACAGCTCCTACGAGCAGTACTTC	CASSFGQKVTYSSYEQYF
TRBV2	TRBJ1-1	.	once	TGTGCCAGCAGTTCACAGAAAAACACTGAAGCTTTCTTT	CASSSQKNTEAFF
TRBV9	TRBJ1-4	TRBD1	.	TGTGCCAGCAGCGTCGCCGGGACAGGGGGCGAAAAACTGTTTTTT	CASSVAGTGGEKLFF
TRBV5-1	TRBJ1-2	TRBD1	.	TGCGCCAGCAGCCGGACAGGGGGGTTCGATGGCTACACCTTC	CASSRTGGFDGYTF
TRBV6-5	TRBJ1-2	.	.	TGTGCCAGCAGTCCCGACAGGATCTATGGCTACACCTTC	CASSPDRIYGYTF
TRBV5-6	TRBJ2-1	.	.	TGTGCCAGCAGCCATCCCGGGGAAGGAGGGTACAATGAGCAGTTCTTC	CASSHPGEGGYNEQFF
TRBV7-2	TRBJ2-1	.	.	TGTGCCAGCAGCTTAACTAGCATCGGTGAGCAGTTCTTC	CASSLTSIGEQFF